This T cell receptor beta chain is drawn from a study of CD8+ T cells in alopecia areata (dated by TCRdb to 2016 to 2018). Context from the whole study: Treated patients were enrolled in an open-label pilot trial of oral tofacitinib at 5 to 10 mg twice daily for moderate-to-severe alopecia areata. Tofacitinib-treated patients had biopsies at baseline and at 4 and 24 weeks of treatment, with a later scalp biopsy in several patients. Scalp clonality was compared across normal scalp (n=4), patchy alopecia areata scalp (n=8), and alopecia totalis/universalis scalp (n=8). Patients stayed on tofacitinib for 6 to 18 months and then had 6 months of follow-up off drug so that delayed response and recurrence could be assessed. Scalp tissue and sorted CD4+ and CD8+ peripheral blood T cells from patchy and totalis/universalis alopecia areata patients and from healthy controls were covered by human TCRbeta sequencing. To study T cell clonal expansion in alopecia areata, the researchers applied high-throughput TCRbeta sequencing to both the C3H/HeJ mouse model and human patients. RNA was extracted with the PAXgene miRNA kit for fixed scalp, the miRNeasy kit for PBMCs, and the RNeasy kit for mouse skin. TCRbeta CDR3 regions were amplified by immunoSEQ multiplex PCR with 35 Vbeta forward and 13 Jbeta reverse primers.

Regarding this clone: Its antigen has not been determined. Base qualities are missing; no much larger clone stands one base away.

The protocol used for the library was the immunoSEQ multiplex PCR assay. To provide template for TCR sequencing, every sample had RNA extracted and reverse transcribed into cDNA. SuperScript III was used for first-strand cDNA synthesis, primed with a 2:1 mix of oligo-dT and random hexamers. A synthetic immune receptor repertoire was used to gauge amplification bias, and whatever bias remained was removed computationally. As for the original processing: Raw reads were preprocessed to remove errors, and CDR3 was defined by IMGT conventions from the conserved cysteine to phenylalanine. Clonality was computed as 1 minus the Shannon entropy, with the entropy normalized by log2 of the number of productive unique TCRs. Whether each scalp clone was CD4 or CD8 was inferred by checking scalp TCRbeta sequences against the CD4 and CD8 repertoires from sorted blood. TCRdb limited this immuneACCESS table to in-frame rearrangements with V and J called. A share of clones is missing; checked studies link under half to unresolved V genes, and the rest is unexplained. V, J and clone size were drawn from that table, and D and trimming were deduced from the DNA. The sample table shows 150,000 to 200,000 clones, and 65% to 75% are seen once. The ten most abundant clones make up approximately 10% of the sample.

Broader findings and caveats from the paper: Higher clonality and more expanded CD8+ clones were observed in lesional scalp than in normal scalp, particularly in alopecia totalis/universalis, a finding suggestive of antigenic drive. Compared with mice, TCR sequences shared between patients were less clear, possibly partly because of HLA diversity across the patient population. Unlike mouse skin, where gammadelta T cells dominate, normal human skin contains resident alphabeta T cells that get sequenced too, which complicates analysis of the scalp TCR repertoire.

The germline V gene encodes CDR1 SEHNR and CDR2 FQNEAQ (reference sequence). There are 15 amino acids in the CDR3, from cysteine to phenylalanine inclusive. The CDR3 DNA has 45 bases and is translated from base 1. At the junction V is shortened by 3 bases and J by 5 bases; bases outside the gene matches: 5. This specimen's time point label, interpreted: baseline before oral tofacitinib. Lesional scalp punch biopsies and peripheral blood were collected from alopecia areata patients. PBMCs were isolated by density centrifugation and stained for CD3, CD4 and CD8, and CD4+ and CD8+ T cells were sorted on a FACSAria.

The receptor was derived from a human donor with alopecia areata. Recombination joined TRBV7-9 with TRBJ2-1; TRBD1 fits 9 bases in the junction. The material was CD8+ T cells sorted from blood, obtained at week 0. The bases read TGTGCCAGCAGCTTCGGGACAGGGAGAAACAATGAGCAGTTCTTC. Its translation is CASSFGTGRNNEQFF.